The clone carrying this T cell receptor beta chain has ten or more counts. Its cognate antigen is unknown. From germline, CDR1 is SQVTM and CDR2 ANQGSEA. The length of the CDR3 is 15 residues. Trimming stripped 6 bases from V and 3 bases from J, with 17 bases between. The sample is drawn from a study of molecular identifiers for immune sequencing clone quantification. Study conclusions and caveats: Barcode-sharing identical TCR molecules could underestimate highly expanded clone sizes. Reports indicate spiked Jurkat TCR RNA from one cell could be found among roughly 930,000 naive cells. Effector cells had over 99% of their molecules in clones above 20 RNA copies, while naive cells had under 1%.

MiXCR was run by TCRdb on the PCR reads, yielding one entry per CDR3 protein. This table has around 480,000 distinct CDR3 sequences, over 20% appearing once. The V gene is TRBV29-1, the J gene TRBJ1-4; TRBD1 is a possible D gene (5 bases). The source material was naive CD8+ T cells from blood, with Jurkat cell RNA spiked in. Specified subset: FACS-sorted CD8+CD4-CCR7+CD45RA+ naive T cells. This TCR was sampled from a human donor in good health. Some libraries in this study had Jurkat cell RNA spiked in. CDR3 amino acids: CSVTGTESSNEKLFF. CDR3 DNA sequence: TGCAGCGTCACCGGGACGGAGAGTTCTAATGAAAAACTGTTTTTT.